The sample holds a few counts of the clone carrying this T cell receptor (beta chain). Its cognate antigen is unknown. The PCR ran on 60 Vbeta and 13 Jbeta primers. Produced via immunoSEQ multiplex PCR; TCRdb's table is partial and in-frame only. This table has some 110,000 clones, about 69% appearing once. The data are from a study of cytomegalovirus exposure and HLA in healthy donors. General study results and limits: Analyzed later, association rates of TCRs varied across HLA loci, with DRB1 most and HLA-C fewest. Whilst most TCR sequences proved rare, a subset of public TCRs occurred across many donors. The classifier, whose performance was assessed in both the original and validation cohorts, reportedly diagnosed cytomegalovirus status with high specificity and sensitivity. Immune exposure information available was restricted to CMV serostatus.

The CDR3 loop spans 15 amino acids. Germline V gene data show CDR1 as MNHNS and CDR2 as SASEGT. V lost 5 bases, J lost 7 bases, and 20 bases lay in between. The chain has TRBV6-1 and TRBJ1-1, with D tentatively TRBD1 (6 bases). Source material: PBMCs. The source of this sequence is a young woman in good health and CMV-seronegative. The CDR3: CASSPRAGEIIEAFF. The CDR3 DNA is TGTGCCAGCAGTCCCCGGGCAGGGGAAATAATTGAAGCTTTCTTT.